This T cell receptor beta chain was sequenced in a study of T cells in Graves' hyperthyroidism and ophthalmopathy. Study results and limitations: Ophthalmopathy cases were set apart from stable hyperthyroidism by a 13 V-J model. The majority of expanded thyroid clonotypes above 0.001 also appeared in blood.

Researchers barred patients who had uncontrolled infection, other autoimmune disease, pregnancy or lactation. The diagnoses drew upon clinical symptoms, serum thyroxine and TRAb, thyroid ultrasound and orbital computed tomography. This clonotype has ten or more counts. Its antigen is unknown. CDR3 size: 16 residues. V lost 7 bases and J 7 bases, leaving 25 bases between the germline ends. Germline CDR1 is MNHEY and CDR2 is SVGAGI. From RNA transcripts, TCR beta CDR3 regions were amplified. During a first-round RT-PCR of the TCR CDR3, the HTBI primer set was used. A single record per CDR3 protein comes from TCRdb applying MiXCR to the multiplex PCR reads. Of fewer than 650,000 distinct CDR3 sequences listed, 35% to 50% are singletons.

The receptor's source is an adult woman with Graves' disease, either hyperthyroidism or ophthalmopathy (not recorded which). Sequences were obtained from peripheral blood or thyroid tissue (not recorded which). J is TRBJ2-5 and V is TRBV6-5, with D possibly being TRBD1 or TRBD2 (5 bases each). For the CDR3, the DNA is TGTGCCAGCAAATTCGGCCCGGCGAGGGGTGTAGGGACCCAGTACTTC. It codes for CASKFGPARGVGTQYF.